This T cell receptor (beta chain) was identified in a study of blood T cell repertoires in COVID-19. Study details: Italy, Spain and the United States were the sources of the convalescent and acute COVID-19 samples. PBMCs, B-cell-depleted T cells, or T cells provided the cDNA or gDNA that made up the material.

This clone has only one observation. This CDR3 has 14 residues. CDR1 is KGHSH and CDR2 is LQKENI in the germline V gene. Trimming stripped 3 bases from V and 0 bases from J, with 8 bases between. As handled by the study authors: Amplified reference gene primers provided the basis for estimating nucleated cell counts. Sequencing used immunoSEQ multiplex PCR; TCRdb keeps in-frame clones, though not all of them. Clone size and the V and J calls come from that table; the DNA yielded D and trimming. The sample gives more than 100,000 clones, about two thirds of which show up once; under 0.95% is in the top ten.

The V call is TRBV18, the J call TRBJ1-1; no clear D. Sequenced sample: peripheral blood. The receptor was isolated from a human donor with acute or convalescent COVID-19. The donor label of this sample is uncertain. CDR3 nucleotides: TGTGCCAGCTCACCGTCCATCATGAACACTGAAGCTTTCTTT. It translates to CASSPSIMNTEAFF.